This T cell receptor (beta chain) stems from a study of blood T cell repertoires in COVID-19. Study in general: COVID-19 samples from acute and convalescent phases originated in the United States, Italy and Spain.

Measured with immunoSEQ multiplex PCR; TCRdb has only the in-frame clones, and not every one. The sample shows approximately 71,000 clones, 79% of them seen only once. From germline, CDR1 is LGHDT and CDR2 YNNKEL (reference sequence). The trim removed 3 bases at V and 4 bases at J, leaving 1 base unmatched. The CDR3 runs to 13 residues. The TCR was taken from a man between 60 and 75 years old with active or convalescent COVID-19. Material for sequencing was peripheral blood. The chain combines TRBV3-1 (or the pseudogene TRBV3-2) with TRBJ1-1; 8 nucleotides line up with TRBD1. The CDR3 spells CASSHQGATEAFF. The DNA for the CDR3 is TGTGCCAGCAGCCACCAGGGGGCCACTGAAGCTTTCTTT.